One sample yielded the 27 T cell receptor beta chains listed below, sequenced in a study of blood T cell repertoires in COVID-19. Profiling relied on immunoSEQ multiplex PCR, and the TCRdb table lists in-frame clones only, not all of them. Of just under 300,000 clones in the sample, about 88% are singletons; the top ten hold over 1%. The sample taken for sequencing was peripheral blood. These receptors all come from a man aged 65 to 85 with acute or convalescent COVID-19.

The chain joins TRBV3-1 (or the pseudogene TRBV3-2) to TRBJ2-1; D gene ambiguous. Between the trimmed V and J ends, which lost 3 bases and 9 bases, there was a span of 12 bases. Looked up from germline, CDR1 is LGHDT and CDR2 is YNNKEL (reference sequence). CDR3 length: 13 residues. CDR3 loop: CASSHCRSGEQFF. CDR3 DNA: TGTGCCAGCAGCCATTGTAGATCTGGTGAGCAGTTCTTC.

The V gene is TRBV7-2, the J gene TRBJ2-5; the D is unclear. CDR1 and CDR2 (germline): SGHTA, FQGNSA. The V end lost 5 bases, the J end lost 0 bases, and 10 bases lay between the germline ends. The CDR3 spans 14 residues. Written as DNA, the CDR3 is TGTGCCAGCAGCCCCGGTCCCGACCAAGAGACCCAGTACTTC. Protein: CASSPGPDQETQYF.

This clone was picked up many times. This chain uses TRBV19 with TRBJ2-7; 11 nucleotides agree with TRBD1. V was clipped by 2 bases and J by 3 bases; unmatched bases: 3. There are 15 residues in the CDR3. CDR1 is LNHDA, CDR2 SQIVND, per germline (reference sequence). CDR3 loop: CASSISGTGGYEQYF. CDR3 DNA sequence: TGTGCCAGTAGTATATCAGGGACAGGGGGCTACGAGCAGTACTTC.

With respect to this clone: The sample contains more than one DNA sequence encoding this CDR3. V is TRBV24-1 and J is TRBJ2-5; TRBD2 aligns across 7 bases. This CDR3 spans 13 amino acids. The germline CDR1 and CDR2 sequences are KGHDR and SFDVKD. Losses at the gene ends were 4 bases for V and 5 bases for J; bases not matched to a gene: 3. CDR3 amino acids: CATSEGGEETQYF. The CDR3 DNA reads TGTGCCACCAGTGAGGGGGGGGAGGAGACCCAGTACTTC.

This clone was seen many times. The chain carries TRBV28 and TRBJ2-1; no firm D call. There are 12 residues in the CDR3. V lost 1 base, J lost 6 bases, and 4 bases lay in between. Germline V gene sequence: CDR1 MDHEN, CDR2 SYDVKM. The CDR3 protein is CASSLSRNEQFF. The DNA for the CDR3 is TGTGCCAGCAGTTTATCCCGCAATGAGCAGTTCTTC. Using reference TRBV28 and TRBJ2-1 for the parts outside the CDR3, the full variable domain is DVKVTQSSRYLVKRTGEKVFLECVQDMDHENMFWYRQDPGLGLRLIYFSYDVKMKEKGDIPEGYSVSREKKERFSLILESASTNQTSMYLCASSLSRNEQFFGPGTRLTVL.

The chain has TRBV2 and TRBJ2-1; TRBD1 matches at 8 bases. The CDR3 runs to 17 residues. V was clipped by 1 base and J by 3 bases; unmatched bases: 8. Germline CDR1 and CDR2: SNHLY and FYNNEI. The chain's CDR3 is CASSEGGHRGVYNEQFF. DNA of the CDR3: TGTGCCAGCAGTGAAGGTGGGCACAGGGGGGTCTACAATGAGCAGTTCTTC.

V gene TRBV5-1 combines with J gene TRBJ2-5, with a weak D call TRBD1 (5 bases). V shed 6 bases and J shed 0 bases, with 9 bases lying between them. The CDR3 is 13 amino acids. CDR1 and CDR2 from the germline V gene are SGHRS and YFSETQ. CDR3 residues: CASTSGYQETQYF. The CDR3, as DNA: TGCGCCAGCACGTCAGGGTACCAAGAGACCCAGTACTTC.

This rearrangement joins TRBV20-1 to TRBJ1-2, with D perhaps matching TRBD1 (5 bases). CDR1 is DFQATT, CDR2 SNEGSKA, per germline (reference sequence). This CDR3 is built from 11 residues. V was cut by 6 bases and J by 13 bases, with 18 bases left in between. The DNA of the CDR3 is TGCAGTGCGGGGGGAGGGGCGGCGCGCACCTTC. This codes for CSAGGGAARTF.

The V gene is TRBV6-5, the J gene TRBJ2-7; the D gene is possibly TRBD1 (6 bases). Between the trimmed V and J ends, which lost 6 bases and 0 bases, there was a span of 15 bases. Looked up from germline, CDR1 is MNHEY and CDR2 is SVGAGI. The CDR3 runs 15 residues. The CDR3 DNA follows: TGTGCCAGCAGGCCCGGGACACCGATCTCCTACGAGCAGTACTTC. Encoded protein: CASRPGTPISYEQYF.

This clone was detected once. The chain employs TRBV5-5 and TRBJ1-2, with 7 positions matching TRBD1. The V gene end was trimmed by 6 bases and the J gene end by 5 bases; junction bases not matched to a gene: 13. The germline CDR1 and CDR2 sequences are SGHKS and YYEKEE (reference sequence). The CDR3 contains 15 residues. The CDR3 nucleotides are TGTGCCAGCAACAATAAACAGGGGCAGGGATATGGCTACACCTTC. Amino acids: CASNNKQGQGYGYTF.

V is TRBV24-1 and J is TRBJ1-1, with D perhaps TRBD1 (5 bases). The CDR3 is 15 amino acids. With 5 bases removed from V and 1 base from J, the gap between germline ends came to 13 bases. Per the germline V gene, CDR1 is KGHDR and CDR2 is SFDVKD. The CDR3 protein is CATSAAGIGNTEAFF. In DNA, the CDR3 is TGTGCCACCAGTGCCGCAGGGATAGGGAACACTGAAGCTTTCTTT.

This sequence joins TRBV6-5 and TRBJ1-4; D is unclear. CDR3 length equals 13 residues. V lost 8 bases to trimming and J lost 8 bases, with 15 bases between them. The germline CDR1 and CDR2 sequences are MNHEY and SVGAGI. Here the CDR3 DNA reads TGTGCCAGCCGGCCAGGATCAGGAGAAAAACTGTTTTTT. It codes for CASRPGSGEKLFF.

This clone occurred a few times. For the CDR3, the DNA is TGTGCCAGCAGCTTGGTTATAGGACAGGGGACCGGGGAGCTGTTTTTT. Encoded protein: CASSLVIGQGTGELFF. This rearrangement joins TRBV5-4 to TRBJ2-2, with 9 bases fitting TRBD1. With 0 bases clipped from V and 5 bases from J, the junction kept 5 bases outside the gene matches. CDR3 length equals 16 residues. In germline, CDR1 is SGHNT, CDR2 YYREEE (reference sequence).

The chain couples TRBV19 to TRBJ2-3; 7 bases agree with TRBD2. The CDR3 runs 14 residues. Germline V gives CDR1 LNHDA, CDR2 SQIVND (reference sequence). V was pared by 7 bases and J by 2 bases, with 6 bases of the junction left unmatched. In DNA, the CDR3 is TGTGCCAGTAACCCGGGAGGTAACACAGATACGCAGTATTTT. Its translation: CASNPGGNTDTQYF.

J is TRBJ1-2 and V is TRBV29-1; weak D call: TRBD1 (5 bases). CDR1 is SQVTM, CDR2 ANQGSEA, per germline. V dropped 7 bases and J dropped 8 bases, with 20 bases sitting between them. This CDR3 has 13 residues. The CDR3 DNA sequence: TGCAGCGCCTCCTGGGGGGTCGCGGGGGGCTACACCTTC. It specifies CSASWGVAGGYTF.

The chain combines TRBV6-2 or TRBV6-3 with TRBJ1-6; TRBD1 aligns across 7 bases. The germline V gene encodes CDR1 MNHEY and CDR2 SVGEGT. There are 13 residues in the CDR3. Germline trimming cut 4 bases from V and 7 bases from J; bases unmatched to any gene: 1. Written as DNA, the CDR3 is TGTGCCAGCAGTTTGGACAGGAATTCACCCCTCCACTTT. Amino acids: CASSLDRNSPLHF.

J is TRBJ1-1 and V is TRBV2; perhaps TRBD1 as D (5 bases). V was clipped by 6 bases and J by 1 base, with 15 bases between them. The germline CDR1 and CDR2 sequences are SNHLY and FYNNEI. The CDR3 runs to 15 residues. Here the CDR3 reads CASSITRGGNTEAFF. For the CDR3, the DNA is TGTGCCAGCAGCATTACTCGGGGGGGGAACACTGAAGCTTTCTTT.

This chain links TRBV7-9 with TRBJ1-5, with D unresolved. V was pared by 5 bases and J by 0 bases, with 8 bases between. CDR1 is SEHNR, CDR2 FQNEAQ, per germline (reference sequence). The CDR3 has 14 amino acids. CDR3 DNA: TGTGCCAGCAGCGCCGGGGATAGCAATCAGCCCCAGCATTTT. Residues: CASSAGDSNQPQHF.

The gene calls are TRBV3-1 (or the pseudogene TRBV3-2) and TRBJ1-1; D is ambiguous. The CDR3 length is 15 residues. Germline V CDR1 and CDR2: LGHDT, YNNKEL (reference sequence). V was shortened by 0 bases and J by 4 bases, with 12 bases between the two germline ends. The CDR3 sequence: CASSQERTRSTEAFF. CDR3 DNA sequence: TGTGCCAGCAGCCAAGAGAGAACCCGGTCCACTGAAGCTTTCTTT.

The DNA for the CDR3 is TGTGCCAGCAGCCAAGATGTTACCAGCCGGGACAGGAATAGCAATCAGCCCCAGCATTTT. Amino acid sequence: CASSQDVTSRDRNSNQPQHF. The chain uses TRBV14 and TRBJ1-5, with 8 nucleotides matching TRBD1. The CDR3 covers 20 residues. V dropped 0 bases and J dropped 0; count of bases not matched to a gene: 13. The germline gives CDR1 SGHDN, CDR2 FVKESK.

This rearrangement joins TRBV29-1 to TRBJ2-3; 8 nucleotides align to TRBD2. J was trimmed by 1 base and V by 5 bases; bases with no gene match: 2. In germline, CDR1 is SQVTM, CDR2 ANQGSEA. This CDR3 is 13 amino acids long. The CDR3 DNA reads TGCAGCGTTTTCGGGAGGGGCACAGATACGCAGTATTTT. This sequence encodes CSVFGRGTDTQYF.

The chain joins TRBV5-6 to TRBJ2-3; D ambiguous. CDR1 is SGHDT, CDR2 YYEEEE, per germline. Trimming shortened V by 4 bases and J by 0 bases, and 6 bases separated the two germline ends. CDR3 length: 13 residues. In nucleotides, the CDR3 is TGTGCCAGCAGCCTTACTAGCACAGATACGCAGTATTTT. Its protein product is CASSLTSTDTQYF.

The chain joins TRBV10-3 to TRBJ2-5; weak D call: TRBD1 (6 bases). CDR3 length equals 14 residues. The ends were cut back, 6 bases at V and 0 bases at J, with 11 bases in the middle. Germline lookup yields CDR1 ENHRY and CDR2 SYGVKD. CDR3 protein: CAISIHRDQETQYF. The CDR3 bases are TGTGCCATCAGCATACACAGGGACCAAGAGACCCAGTACTTC.

The genes are TRBV7-2 and TRBJ1-1; D is undetermined. This CDR3 is built from 14 residues. Trimming stripped 4 bases from V and 6 bases from J, with 15 bases between. The V gene's germline CDR1 is SGHTA and CDR2 FQGNSA. CDR3 residues: CASSYRAAGSEAFF. The CDR3 nucleotides read TGTGCCAGCAGCTACCGTGCCGCGGGGTCTGAAGCTTTCTTT.

The genes are TRBV30 and TRBJ2-3; 16 nucleotides line up with TRBD2. The CDR3 spans 18 residues. CDR1 is GTSNPN, CDR2 SVGIG, per germline (reference sequence). Germline trimming cut 2 bases from V and 1 base from J; bases unmatched to any gene: 6. CDR3 residues: CAWSPSGLAGGGTDTQYF. CDR3 DNA sequence: TGTGCCTGGAGTCCCTCGGGACTAGCGGGGGGGGGCACAGATACGCAGTATTTT.

This clone has ten or more counts. The chain has TRBV4-2 and TRBJ2-3; 10 positions match TRBD2. Germline CDR1 and CDR2: LGHNA and YNFKEQ. The CDR3 is 16 amino acids. V dropped 4 bases and J dropped 1; count of bases not matched to a gene: 5. Written as DNA, the CDR3 is TGTGCCAGCAGCCCAGTTCTAGCGGGAGGCACAGATACGCAGTATTTT. This translates into CASSPVLAGGTDTQYF.

The chain combines TRBV3-1 (or the pseudogene TRBV3-2) with TRBJ1-1, with TRBD1 matching over 8 bases. Germline assignment: CDR1 LGHDT and CDR2 YNNKEL (reference sequence). CDR3 size: 14 residues. With V trimmed by 2 bases and J by 5 bases, 4 bases remained unmatched. The CDR3 DNA reads TGTGCCAGCAGCCAACCACAGGGGGGAACTGAAGCTTTCTTT. It is translated as CASSQPQGGTEAFF.